Listed below are T cell receptor beta chains from one sample, sequenced in a study of OX40 agonist ivuxolimab in advanced cancers. Profiling relied on immunoSEQ multiplex PCR, and the TCRdb table lists in-frame clones only, not all of them. The table has around 31,000 clones, roughly 90% seen once. This specimen was CD4+ or CD8+ T cells sorted from blood, taken in a trial of the OX40 agonist ivuxolimab. These receptors were taken from an adult with an advanced solid tumor such as melanoma, head and neck, liver or kidney cancer. Both conserved end residues are part of each CDR3. Fields, in order: CDR3 protein, CDR3 DNA, V gene, J gene, D gene, clone size. A D gene is named only where the DNA matches it firmly. Where a row states a size, it is once, few, many or the class of an expanded clone; other rows omit it.

CASSSYASGEQYF	TGTGCCAGCAGTTCCTATGCCTCTGGGGAGCAGTACTTC	TRBV6-5	TRBJ2-7	.	.
CASSPGQGLDTQYF	TGTGCCAGCAGTCCTGGACAGGGCTTGGATACGCAGTATTTT	TRBV27	TRBJ2-3	TRBD1	.
CATSRGGQVDNEQFF	TGTGCCACCAGCAGAGGGGGACAGGTTGACAATGAGCAGTTCTTC	TRBV15	TRBJ2-1	TRBD1	.
CASSSSPESQPQHF	TGTGCCAGCAGCTCCAGCCCCGAGTCGCAGCCCCAGCATTTT	TRBV7-6	TRBJ1-5	.	few
CASSKLTSINEQFF	TGTGCCAGCAGCAAATTGACTAGTATCAATGAGCAGTTCTTC	TRBV2	TRBJ2-1	.	.
CASSPQGRDSTDTQYF	TGCGCCAGCAGCCCACAGGGGAGGGACAGCACAGATACGCAGTATTTT	TRBV10-1	TRBJ2-3	.	.
CASSVSGRWDEQYF	TGTGCCAGCAGCGTTAGCGGGAGATGGGACGAGCAGTACTTC	TRBV9	TRBJ2-7	TRBD2	once
CASSLGQSTNYGYTF	TGTGCCAGCAGTCTCGGACAGTCGACTAACTATGGCTACACCTTC	TRBV27	TRBJ1-2	.	.
CASGRTGELFF	TGTGCCAGCGGGAGGACGGGGGAGCTGTTTTTT	TRBV7-9	TRBJ2-2	.	.
CASSLGVSGYQNEQYF	TGCGCCAGCAGCTTGGGGGTTTCTGGGTACCAGAACGAGCAGTACTTC	TRBV5-1	TRBJ2-7	.	.
CASSENPGGGIHEQYF	TGTGCCAGCAGTGAAAATCCGGGGGGGGGAATCCACGAGCAGTACTTC	TRBV2	TRBJ2-7	TRBD2	.
CASSSPGDGTDTQYF	TGTGCCAGCAGCTCGCCTGGGGACGGCACAGATACGCAGTATTTT	TRBV7-9	TRBJ2-3	.	.
CASSLAGPAAFF	TGTGCCAGCAGCTTAGCGGGACCCGCAGCTTTCTTT	TRBV13	TRBJ1-1	.	.
CASSFRGTYEQYF	TGTGCCAGCAGCTTCCGGGGGACCTACGAGCAGTACTTC	TRBV13	TRBJ2-7	.	few
CASSELGGAETQYF	TGTGCCAGCAGCGAGCTGGGGGGGGCTGAGACCCAGTACTTC	TRBV11-2	TRBJ2-5	.	.
CASSFGRWGSYNEQFF	TGTGCCAGCAGCTTTGGGAGATGGGGCTCCTACAATGAGCAGTTCTTC	TRBV7-6	TRBJ2-1	.	.
CASSPYSTSYNEQFF	TGTGCCAGCAGTCCCTACAGCACCTCCTACAATGAGCAGTTCTTC	TRBV6-6	TRBJ2-1	.	once
CASSLPSGGQGDTEAFF	TGTGCCAGCAGCTTGCCAAGCGGGGGACAGGGGGACACTGAAGCTTTCTTT	TRBV7-8	TRBJ1-1	TRBD1	.
CATSQPSGKETQYF	TGTGCCACCAGCCAACCCAGCGGGAAAGAGACCCAGTACTTC	TRBV15	TRBJ2-5	TRBD2	.
CASSLGSLEAFF	TGTGCCAGCAGCTTAGGCAGTTTAGAAGCTTTCTTT	TRBV7-9	TRBJ1-1	.	.
CASSYNPGGGGDGYTF	TGTGCCAGCAGTTACAATCCGGGAGGGGGCGGCGATGGCTACACCTTC	TRBV6-5	TRBJ1-2	TRBD1	.
CASSQVVLDYGYTF	TGTGCCAGCAGCCAAGTGGTACTCGACTATGGCTACACCTTC	TRBV14	TRBJ1-2	.	.
CSVEIWGDSPRPDTQYF	TGCAGCGTTGAAATTTGGGGGGACAGTCCTAGGCCAGATACGCAGTATTTT	TRBV29-1	TRBJ2-3	.	.
CAWSTGNDEKLFF	TGTGCCTGGAGCACAGGAAACGATGAAAAACTGTTTTTT	TRBV30	TRBJ1-4	.	.
CASSLDPSNEQFF	TGTGCCAGCAGCTTGGACCCTAGCAATGAGCAGTTCTTC	TRBV7-3	TRBJ2-1	.	medium-sized
CASTNIDGGKTQYF	TGTGCCAGCACCAACATCGACGGTGGCAAGACCCAGTACTTC	TRBV2	TRBJ2-5	.	.
CASSPDRVSYNEQFF	TGCGCCAGCAGCCCCGACAGGGTCTCCTACAATGAGCAGTTCTTC	TRBV4-3	TRBJ2-1	TRBD1	.
CASSLSLGQGVSGNTIYF	TGTGCCAGCAGTCTTTCGTTGGGGCAGGGGGTATCAGGAAACACCATATATTTT	TRBV28	TRBJ1-3	TRBD1	.
CASSSSSGNTIYF	TGTGCCAGCAGCTCGAGCTCTGGAAACACCATATATTTT	TRBV9	TRBJ1-3	.	.
CASSLNSGGPHEQYF	TGTGCCAGCAGCTTAAATAGCGGGGGCCCCCACGAGCAGTACTTC	TRBV11-2	TRBJ2-7	TRBD2	.
CASSLGGAAFDVAKNIQYF	TGTGCCAGCAGCCTAGGGGGGGCTGCGTTTGATGTGGCCAAAAACATTCAGTACTTC	TRBV9	TRBJ2-4	.	once
CASSRGGQRSNSPLHF	TGTGCCAGCAGCCGCGGGGGACAACGTAGTAATTCACCCCTCCACTTT	TRBV11-1	TRBJ1-6	.	.
CASNTGQGGGETQYF	TGTGCCAGCAATACTGGACAGGGGGGAGGGGAGACCCAGTACTTC	TRBV6-1	TRBJ2-5	TRBD1	.
CASSPSGGNEQFF	TGTGCCAGCAGCCCTAGCGGGGGGAATGAGCAGTTCTTC	TRBV6-5	TRBJ2-1	TRBD2	.
CASSEAEYTDTQYF	TGTGCCAGCAGCGAAGCGGAGTACACAGATACGCAGTATTTT	TRBV6-5	TRBJ2-3	.	.
CASSLEQGANGYTF	TGCGCCAGCAGCTTGGAACAGGGAGCGAATGGCTACACCTTC	TRBV5-1	TRBJ1-2	.	.
CASSGNHYGYTF	TGTGCCAGTAGCGGGAATCACTATGGCTACACCTTC	TRBV19	TRBJ1-2	.	.
CASSFRTVYEQYF	TGTGCCAGCAGCTTCCGGACTGTGTACGAGCAGTACTTC	TRBV5-6	TRBJ2-7	.	once
CASSQARGNDEKLFF	TGTGCCAGCAGCCAAGCCAGGGGTAACGATGAAAAACTGTTTTTT	TRBV4-2	TRBJ1-4	.	.
CASSVEADLLPYEQYF	TGTGCCAGCAGCGTAGAAGCAGATTTACTCCCCTACGAGCAGTACTTC	TRBV9	TRBJ2-7	.	medium-sized
CASSLSGTGEQYF	TGTGCCAGCAGCCTCTCCGGGACCGGCGAGCAGTACTTC	TRBV9	TRBJ2-7	.	.
CASSMDRGSGNTIYF	TGTGCCAGCAGCATGGACAGGGGGTCTGGAAACACCATATATTTT	TRBV7-6	TRBJ1-3	TRBD1	.
CSVEVYGPTDEAFF	TGCAGCGTTGAAGTTTATGGTCCGACAGATGAAGCTTTCTTT	TRBV29-1	TRBJ1-1	.	.
CASSPGGRGETQYF	TGTGCCAGCAGCCCTGGTGGGCGGGGAGAGACCCAGTACTTC	TRBV7-3	TRBJ2-5	.	.
CASSILEQSRANVLTF	TGTGCCAGCAGCATCCTCGAACAAAGTCGGGCCAACGTCCTGACTTTC	TRBV11-3	TRBJ2-6	.	.
CASSPRDTQDQPQHF	TGTGCCAGCAGCCCCCGGGACACTCAAGATCAGCCCCAGCATTTT	TRBV7-4	TRBJ1-5	.	.
CAWSVGVGDYEQYF	TGTGCCTGGAGTGTTGGAGTCGGAGACTACGAGCAGTACTTC	TRBV30	TRBJ2-7	.	.
CASSLVTGAGELFF	TGTGCCAGCAGCTTAGTGACAGGTGCCGGGGAGCTGTTTTTT	TRBV11-3	TRBJ2-2	.	.
CASSLPGWVANEQFF	TGTGCCAGCAGTTTGCCGGGATGGGTGGCGAATGAGCAGTTCTTC	TRBV28	TRBJ2-1	.	.
CASSLESGRASNEQFF	TGTGCCAGCAGCTTAGAATCCGGGAGGGCCTCAAATGAGCAGTTCTTC	TRBV7-8	TRBJ2-1	TRBD2	.
CASSIGGGGPYEQYF	TGTGCCAGTAGTATCGGGGGCGGAGGCCCTTACGAGCAGTACTTC	TRBV19	TRBJ2-7	.	.
CASSVPGMGTHEQFF	TGTGCCAGTAGTGTTCCAGGGATGGGAACGCATGAGCAGTTCTTC	TRBV19	TRBJ2-1	.	once
CASSVGSRGEQFF	TGTGCCAGCAGCGTGGGGAGTCGAGGTGAGCAGTTCTTC	TRBV9	TRBJ2-1	.	.
CATSRTPGTSGGPDNEQFF	TGTGCCACCAGCAGAACTCCCGGGACTAGCGGGGGGCCGGATAATGAGCAGTTCTTC	TRBV15	TRBJ2-1	TRBD2	.
CASSPHYDQPQHF	TGTGCCAGCAGCCCTCACTACGATCAGCCCCAGCATTTT	TRBV5-6	TRBJ1-5	.	.